These 18 T cell receptor beta chains share one sample of origin, sequenced in a study of shared clonotypes between healthy human individuals. Profiling relied on immunoSEQ multiplex PCR, and the TCRdb table lists in-frame clones only, not all of them. Of millions of clones listed, 85% to 95% are singletons. Sequencing was carried out using naive CD4+ T cells sorted from blood. As for subset: CD45RA+ positively selected. The receptors derive from a man younger than 35 in good health.

The chain has TRBV28 and TRBJ1-1; 8 nucleotides match TRBD1. Germline V gene data show CDR1 as MDHEN and CDR2 as SYDVKM. Germline trimming cut 10 bases from V and 4 bases from J; bases unmatched to any gene: 8. This CDR3 contains 13 residues. The CDR3 is CATVTGVVTEAFF. CDR3 nucleotide sequence: TGTGCCACCGTGACAGGGGTGGTCACTGAAGCTTTCTTT.

This clone has only a few counts. Different DNA sequences within this sample yield the same CDR3. This chain uses TRBV7-2 with TRBJ2-3; the D is unclear. V was cut by 5 bases and J by 0 bases, with 3 bases left in between. Germline lookup yields CDR1 SGHTA and CDR2 FQGNSA. The CDR3 consists of 12 residues. The CDR3: CASSPSTDTQYF. In DNA, the CDR3 is TGTGCCAGCAGCCCTAGCACAGATACGCAGTATTTT.

V gene TRBV30 combines with J gene TRBJ1-4, with 7 bases fitting TRBD1. CDR1 is GTSNPN and CDR2 is SVGIG in the germline V gene (reference sequence). J gave up 0 bases and V 3 bases, and 22 bases lay outside the gene matches. The CDR3 spans 21 residues. The DNA for the CDR3 is TGTGCCTGGAGAGGATCTGGAACAGGGGATGGAGATTGGTCAACTAATGAAAAACTGTTTTTT. This translates into CAWRGSGTGDGDWSTNEKLFF.

This chain uses TRBV9 with TRBJ2-2; 7 nucleotides agree with TRBD2. The CDR3 has 15 residues. The germline V gene has CDR1 SGDLS and CDR2 YYNGEE. Trimming took 0 bases from V and 4 from J; bases not matched to a gene: 3. The CDR3 nucleotides read TGTGCCAGCAGCGTAGCCACTAGCGTCACCGGGGAGCTGTTTTTT. It specifies CASSVATSVTGELFF.

This chain links TRBV9 with TRBJ1-3; no definite D call. The ends were cut back, 3 bases at V and 0 bases at J, with 13 bases in the middle. Germline V lookup: CDR1 SGDLS, CDR2 YYNGEE. The CDR3 contains 16 residues. The CDR3 coding sequence is TGTGCCAGCAGCGGATCTGCCCCGAGCTCTGGAAACACCATATATTTT. It yields the protein CASSGSAPSSGNTIYF.

This rearrangement joins TRBV11-2 to TRBJ2-4; no reliable D call. The V gene lost 1 base and the J gene lost 8 bases, with 9 bases spanning the gap. The CDR3 is made up of 13 amino acids. Germline values: CDR1 SGHAT, CDR2 FQNNGV. The CDR3 region is CASSLGGLDIQYF. The CDR3 bases are TGTGCCAGCAGCTTAGGGGGTTTGGACATTCAGTACTTC.

This clone was picked up one time. Lacking the conserved final phenylalanine or tryptophan, this CDR3 likely reflects a read error. This rearrangement joins TRBV30 to TRBJ1-6, with D perhaps TRBD1 (5 bases). The CDR3 is 13 residues long. Trimming cost V 3 bases and J 14 bases, with 17 bases left between them. Germline assignment: CDR1 GTSNPN and CDR2 SVGIG (reference sequence). The CDR3 is CAWRQATTKSLHS. CDR3 coding DNA: TGTGCCTGGAGACAGGCCACCACCAAGTCCCTCCACTCT.

The J gene is TRBJ1-1, the V gene TRBV30; D is possibly TRBD1 (5 bases). Germline loops: CDR1 GTSNPN, CDR2 SVGIG (reference sequence). CDR3 length: 14 amino acids. Trimming took 1 base from V and 6 from J, leaving 15 bases between them. The CDR3: CAWSGDVYLPEAFF. Here the CDR3 DNA reads TGTGCCTGGAGTGGGGACGTATATTTGCCTGAAGCTTTCTTT.

The gene calls are TRBV7-2 and TRBJ2-7; D tentatively fits TRBD1 or TRBD2 (5 bases each). The CDR3 has 15 amino acids. Trimming removed 5 bases from V and 0 bases from J, with 14 bases in between. The germline V gene has CDR1 SGHTA and CDR2 FQGNSA. The CDR3 sequence: CASSSGHWSSYEQYF. CDR3 DNA: TGTGCCAGCAGCAGCGGACACTGGAGCTCCTACGAGCAGTACTTC.

The genes are TRBV10-1 and TRBJ2-7; possibly TRBD1 or TRBD2 for D (5 bases each). The CDR3 spans 13 residues. Trimming removed 0 bases at V and 9 bases at J, with 12 bases between. The germline V gene has CDR1 WNHNN and CDR2 SYGVQD (reference sequence). The CDR3 DNA reads TGCGCCAGCAGTGAGTCGATGAGAGGGGCGCAGTACTTC. Protein sequence: CASSESMRGAQYF.

The chain recombines TRBV10-1 with TRBJ1-1; TRBD1 is a possible D gene (5 bases). CDR1 WNHNN and CDR2 SYGVQD come from the germline V gene (reference sequence). The CDR3 length is 16 residues. V shed 0 bases and J shed 2 bases, with 13 bases lying between them. The CDR3 nucleotides read TGCGCCAGCAGTGAGTCGACTCAGGGCAGCAACACTGAAGCTTTCTTT. This gives the protein CASSESTQGSNTEAFF.

The chain recombines TRBV18 with TRBJ2-1; TRBD2 is a possible D gene (7 bases). CDR3 length: 16 residues. Trimming left V 0 bases short and J 4 bases short, with 13 bases between. Germline V lookup: CDR1 KGHSH, CDR2 LQKENI. The CDR3 here is CASSPPRGGTYNEQFF. The CDR3 nucleotides are TGTGCCAGCTCACCACCGAGGGGGGGGACTTACAATGAGCAGTTCTTC.

The V and J genes are TRBV6-1 and TRBJ1-2; no firm D call. The CDR3 covers 18 residues. V lost 0 bases and J lost 3, with 20 bases in between. Germline CDR1 MNHNS, CDR2 SASEGT. Written as DNA, the CDR3 is TGTGCCAGCAGTGAAGCGACCGGAGGTGGAGCGGGCCACTATGGCTACACCTTC. This translates into CASSEATGGGAGHYGYTF.

This sequence joins TRBV30 and TRBJ2-2, with 12 bases lining up with TRBD2. Germline CDR1 reads GTSNPN; CDR2 reads SVGIG (reference sequence). The trim removed 2 bases at V and 6 bases at J, leaving 4 bases unmatched. This CDR3 region has 15 residues. For the CDR3, the DNA is TGTGCCTGGAGTCTTGGGACTAGCGGGTCCGGGGAGCTGTTTTTT. Its translation is CAWSLGTSGSGELFF. The whole variable domain, remainder taken from reference TRBV30 and TRBJ2-2, is SQTIHQWPATLVQPVGSPLSLECTVEGTSNPNLYWYRQAAGRGLQLLFYSVGIGQISSEVPQNLSASRPQDRQFILSSKKLLLSDSGFYLCAWSLGTSGSGELFFGEGSRLTVL.

This chain links TRBV4-1 with TRBJ2-3, with a tentative D call TRBD2 (6 bases). Trimming cost V 1 base and J 0 bases, with 23 bases left between them. The CDR3 extends over 20 amino acids. Germline CDR1 MGHRA, CDR2 YSYEKL. The DNA for the CDR3 is TGCGCCAGCAGCCAAGGCGTAAGTGGACCCCGAGCGGGTAGCACAGATACGCAGTATTTT. Amino acids: CASSQGVSGPRAGSTDTQYF.

The chain combines TRBV6-1 with TRBJ2-1, with 7 bases lining up with TRBD2. The length of the CDR3 is 16 residues. CDR1 and CDR2 (germline): MNHNS, SASEGT. The V gene end was trimmed by 2 bases and the J gene end by 5 bases; junction bases not matched to a gene: 9. CDR3: CASSELGGLFNNEQFF. The CDR3 coding sequence is TGTGCCAGCAGTGAATTGGGAGGGCTATTTAACAATGAGCAGTTCTTC.

The sample holds one count of this clone. CDR3 protein: CAISESEGPVEKLFF. The CDR3 DNA sequence: TGTGCCATCAGTGAGTCAGAGGGACCGGTTGAAAAACTGTTTTTT. The V gene is TRBV10-3, the J gene TRBJ1-4; D is possibly TRBD1 (5 bases). This CDR3 spans 15 amino acids. The germline V and J ends were trimmed by 0 bases and 7 bases, with 12 bases remaining between them. Germline assignment: CDR1 ENHRY and CDR2 SYGVKD.

The chain uses TRBV7-2 and TRBJ2-1, with 8 bases identical to TRBD1. From germline, CDR1 is SGHTA and CDR2 FQGNSA. There are 12 residues in the CDR3. Unmatched junction bases numbered 3, after V lost 1 base and J lost 13 bases. The CDR3 DNA reads as TGTGCCAGCAGCTTAGGGGGGACAGGACAGTTCTTC. Its translation is CASSLGGTGQFF.